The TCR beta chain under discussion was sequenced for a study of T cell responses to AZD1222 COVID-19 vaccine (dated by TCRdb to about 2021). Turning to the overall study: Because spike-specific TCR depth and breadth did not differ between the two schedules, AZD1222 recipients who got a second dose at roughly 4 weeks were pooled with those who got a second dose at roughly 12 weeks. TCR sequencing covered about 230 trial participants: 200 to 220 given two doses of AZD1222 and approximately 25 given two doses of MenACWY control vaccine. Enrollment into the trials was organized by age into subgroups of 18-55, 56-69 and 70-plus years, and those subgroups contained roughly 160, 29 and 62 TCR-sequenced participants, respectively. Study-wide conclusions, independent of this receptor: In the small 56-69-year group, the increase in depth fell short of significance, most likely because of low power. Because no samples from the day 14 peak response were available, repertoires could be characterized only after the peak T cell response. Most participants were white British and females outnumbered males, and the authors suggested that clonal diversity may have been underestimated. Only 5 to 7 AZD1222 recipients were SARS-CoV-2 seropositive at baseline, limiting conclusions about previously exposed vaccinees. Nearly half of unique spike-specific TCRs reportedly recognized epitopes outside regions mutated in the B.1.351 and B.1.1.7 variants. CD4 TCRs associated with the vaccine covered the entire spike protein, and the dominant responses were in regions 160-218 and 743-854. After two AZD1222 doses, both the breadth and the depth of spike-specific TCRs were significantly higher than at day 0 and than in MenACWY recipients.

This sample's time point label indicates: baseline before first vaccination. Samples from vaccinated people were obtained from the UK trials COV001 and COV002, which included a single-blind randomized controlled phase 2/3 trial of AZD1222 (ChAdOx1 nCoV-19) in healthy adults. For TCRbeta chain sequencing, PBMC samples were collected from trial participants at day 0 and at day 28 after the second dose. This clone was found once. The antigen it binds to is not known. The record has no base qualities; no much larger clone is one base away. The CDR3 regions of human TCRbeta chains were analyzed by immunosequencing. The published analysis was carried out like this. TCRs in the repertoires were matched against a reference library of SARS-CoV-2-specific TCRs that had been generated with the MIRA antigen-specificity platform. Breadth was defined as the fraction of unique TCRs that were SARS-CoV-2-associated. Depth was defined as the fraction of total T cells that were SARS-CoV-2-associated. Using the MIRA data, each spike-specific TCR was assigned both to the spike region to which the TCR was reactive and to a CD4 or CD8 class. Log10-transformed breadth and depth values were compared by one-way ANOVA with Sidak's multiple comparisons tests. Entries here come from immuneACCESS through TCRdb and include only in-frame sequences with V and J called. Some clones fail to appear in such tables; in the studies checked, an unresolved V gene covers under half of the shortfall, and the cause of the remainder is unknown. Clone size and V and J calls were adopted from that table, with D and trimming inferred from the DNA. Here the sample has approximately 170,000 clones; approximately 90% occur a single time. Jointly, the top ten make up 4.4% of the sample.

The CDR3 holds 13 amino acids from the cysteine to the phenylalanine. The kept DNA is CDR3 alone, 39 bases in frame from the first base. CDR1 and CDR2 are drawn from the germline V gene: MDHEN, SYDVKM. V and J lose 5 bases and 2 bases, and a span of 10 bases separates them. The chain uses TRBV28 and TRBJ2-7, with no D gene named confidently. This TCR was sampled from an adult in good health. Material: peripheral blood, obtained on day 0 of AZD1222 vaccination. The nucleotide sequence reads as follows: TGTGCCAGCAGTCCACTCCTAACCTACGAGCAGTACTTC. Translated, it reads CASSPLLTYEQYF.